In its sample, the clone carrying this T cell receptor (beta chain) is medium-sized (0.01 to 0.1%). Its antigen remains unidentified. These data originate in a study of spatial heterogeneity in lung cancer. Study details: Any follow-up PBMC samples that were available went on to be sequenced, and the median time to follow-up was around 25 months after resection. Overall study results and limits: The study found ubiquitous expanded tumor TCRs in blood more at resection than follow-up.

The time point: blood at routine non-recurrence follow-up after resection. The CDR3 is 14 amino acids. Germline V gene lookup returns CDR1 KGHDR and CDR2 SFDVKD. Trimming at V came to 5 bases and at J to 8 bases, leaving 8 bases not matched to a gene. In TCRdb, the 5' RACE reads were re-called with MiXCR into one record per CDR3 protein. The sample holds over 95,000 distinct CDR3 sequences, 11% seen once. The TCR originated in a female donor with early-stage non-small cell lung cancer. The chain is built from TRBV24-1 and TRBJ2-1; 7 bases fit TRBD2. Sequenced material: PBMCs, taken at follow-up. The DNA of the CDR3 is TGTGCCACCAGTGGAGGGAGGGCCAGGGATGAGCAGTTCTTC. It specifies CATSGGRARDEQFF.